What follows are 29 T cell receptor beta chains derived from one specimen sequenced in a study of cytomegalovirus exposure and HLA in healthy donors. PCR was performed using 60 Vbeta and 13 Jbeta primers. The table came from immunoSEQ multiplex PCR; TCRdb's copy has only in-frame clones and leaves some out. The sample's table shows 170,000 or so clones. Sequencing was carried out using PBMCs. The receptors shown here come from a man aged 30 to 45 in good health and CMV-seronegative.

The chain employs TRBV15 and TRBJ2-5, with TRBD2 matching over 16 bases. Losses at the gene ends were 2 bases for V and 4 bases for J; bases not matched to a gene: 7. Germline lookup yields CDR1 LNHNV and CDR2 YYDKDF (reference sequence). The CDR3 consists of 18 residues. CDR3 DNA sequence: TGTGCCACCAGCAGAAATCTCGGGACTAGCGGGAGGGGAGAGACCCAGTACTTC. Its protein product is CATSRNLGTSGRGETQYF. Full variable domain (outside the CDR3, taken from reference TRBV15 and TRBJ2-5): DAMVIQNPRYQVTQFGKPVTLSCSQTLNHNVMYWYQQKSSQAPKLLFHYYDKDFNNEADTPDNFQSRRPNTSFCFLDIRSPGLGDTAMYLCATSRNLGTSGRGETQYFGPGTRLLVL.

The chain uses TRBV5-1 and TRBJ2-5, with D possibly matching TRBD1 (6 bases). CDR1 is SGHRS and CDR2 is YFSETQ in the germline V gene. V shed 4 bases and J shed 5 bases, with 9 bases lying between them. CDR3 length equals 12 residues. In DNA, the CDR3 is TGCGCCAGCAGCACCCAGGGGGAGACCCAGTACTTC. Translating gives CASSTQGETQYF.

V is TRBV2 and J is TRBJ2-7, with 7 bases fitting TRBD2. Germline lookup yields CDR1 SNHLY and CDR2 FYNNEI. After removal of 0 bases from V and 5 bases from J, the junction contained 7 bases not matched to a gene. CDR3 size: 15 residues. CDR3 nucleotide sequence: TGTGCCAGCAGTGAAGCTGGCGGTGGGGGGGACGAGCAGTACTTC. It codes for CASSEAGGGGDEQYF.

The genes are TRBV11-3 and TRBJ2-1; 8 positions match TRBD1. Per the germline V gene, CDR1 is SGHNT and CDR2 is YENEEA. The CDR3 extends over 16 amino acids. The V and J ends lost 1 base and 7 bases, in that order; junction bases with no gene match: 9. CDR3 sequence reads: CASSLVGPGGTNEQFF. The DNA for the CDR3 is TGTGCCAGCAGCTTAGTGGGGCCAGGGGGCACAAATGAGCAGTTCTTC.

The CDR3 DNA sequence: TGTGCCATCAGTGAGTCTGCAGGGCCGGGCAATCAGCCCCAGCATTTT. Translated, it gives CAISESAGPGNQPQHF. The genes are TRBV10-3 and TRBJ1-5; D may be TRBD1 (5 bases). The germline V and J ends were trimmed by 0 bases and 2 bases, with 11 bases remaining between them. The CDR3 runs to 16 residues. The germline gives CDR1 ENHRY, CDR2 SYGVKD.

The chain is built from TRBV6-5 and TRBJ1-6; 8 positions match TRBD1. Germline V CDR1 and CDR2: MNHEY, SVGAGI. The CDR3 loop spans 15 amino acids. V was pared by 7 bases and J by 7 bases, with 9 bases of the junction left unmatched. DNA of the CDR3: TGTGCCAGCAACCTTCTGACAGGGGTCAATTCACCCCTCCACTTT. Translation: CASNLLTGVNSPLHF.

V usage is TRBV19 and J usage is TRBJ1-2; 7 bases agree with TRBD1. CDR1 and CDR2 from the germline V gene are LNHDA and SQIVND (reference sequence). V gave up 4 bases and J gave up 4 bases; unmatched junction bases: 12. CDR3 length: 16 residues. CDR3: CASSTPGQTQTYGYTF. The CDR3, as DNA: TGTGCCAGTAGTACCCCGGGACAGACGCAGACCTATGGCTACACCTTC. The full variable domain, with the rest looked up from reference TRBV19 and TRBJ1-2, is DGGITQSPKYLFRKEGQNVTLSCEQNLNHDAMYWYRQDPGQGLRLIYYSQIVNDFQKGDIAEGYSVSREKKESFPLTVTSAQKNPTAFYLCASSTPGQTQTYGYTFGSGTRLTVV.

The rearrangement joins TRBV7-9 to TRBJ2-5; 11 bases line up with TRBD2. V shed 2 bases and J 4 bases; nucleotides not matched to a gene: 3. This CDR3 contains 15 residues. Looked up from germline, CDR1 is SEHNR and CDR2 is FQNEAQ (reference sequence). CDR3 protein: CASSLSTSGRETQYF. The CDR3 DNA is TGTGCCAGCAGCTTAAGTACTAGCGGGAGAGAGACCCAGTACTTC.

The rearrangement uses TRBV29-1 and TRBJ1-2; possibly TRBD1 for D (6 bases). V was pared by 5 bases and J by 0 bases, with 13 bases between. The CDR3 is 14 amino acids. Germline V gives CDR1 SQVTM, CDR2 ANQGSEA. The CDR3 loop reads CSVTGSLTNYGYTF. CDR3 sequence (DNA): TGCAGCGTTACAGGGTCGTTGACTAACTATGGCTACACCTTC.

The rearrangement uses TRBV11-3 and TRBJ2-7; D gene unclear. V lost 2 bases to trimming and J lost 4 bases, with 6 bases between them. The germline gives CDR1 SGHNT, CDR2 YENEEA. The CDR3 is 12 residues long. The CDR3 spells CASSLYGYEQYF. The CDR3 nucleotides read TGTGCCAGCAGCTTATACGGGTACGAGCAGTACTTC.

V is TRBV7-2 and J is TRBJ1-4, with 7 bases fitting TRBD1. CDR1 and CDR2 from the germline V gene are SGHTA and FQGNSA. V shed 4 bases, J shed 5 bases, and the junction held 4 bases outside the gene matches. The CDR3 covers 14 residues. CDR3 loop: CASSSGTANEKLFF. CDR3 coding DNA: TGTGCCAGCAGCTCCGGGACAGCAAATGAAAAACTGTTTTTT.

The CDR3 coding sequence is TGTGCCAGCAGCCGGGGTTCTGGAAACACCATATATTTT. This gives the protein CASSRGSGNTIYF. The chain has TRBV28 and TRBJ1-3; D uncertain. Germline-derived CDR1 and CDR2 are MDHEN and SYDVKM. This CDR3 is built from 13 residues. V lost 6 bases and J 1 base, leaving 7 bases between the germline ends. Using reference TRBV28 and TRBJ1-3 for the parts outside the CDR3, the full variable domain is DVKVTQSSRYLVKRTGEKVFLECVQDMDHENMFWYRQDPGLGLRLIYFSYDVKMKEKGDIPEGYSVSREKKERFSLILESASTNQTSMYLCASSRGSGNTIYFGEGSWLTVV.

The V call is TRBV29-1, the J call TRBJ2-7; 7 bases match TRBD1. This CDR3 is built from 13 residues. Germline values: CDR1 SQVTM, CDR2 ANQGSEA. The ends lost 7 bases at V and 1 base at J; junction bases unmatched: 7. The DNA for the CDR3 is TGCAGCGCTGGGACAGACCAATCCTACGAGCAGTACTTC. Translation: CSAGTDQSYEQYF.

Here the CDR3 reads CASSLGTGGNTIYF. CDR3 nucleotide sequence: TGTGCCAGCAGTTTGGGGACAGGTGGAAACACCATATATTTT. The chain carries TRBV27 and TRBJ1-3; TRBD1 aligns across 8 bases. Germline CDR1 MNHEY, CDR2 SMNVEV (reference sequence). The CDR3 extends over 14 amino acids. V lost 3 bases, J lost 3 bases, and 1 base stayed unmatched.

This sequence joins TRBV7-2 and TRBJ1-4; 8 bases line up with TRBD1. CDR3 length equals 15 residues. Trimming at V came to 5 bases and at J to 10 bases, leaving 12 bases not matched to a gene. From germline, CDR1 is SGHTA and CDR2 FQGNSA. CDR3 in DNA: TGTGCCAGCAGCCAAATTACAGGGGGGCGTCGAAAACTGTTTTTT. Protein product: CASSQITGGRRKLFF.

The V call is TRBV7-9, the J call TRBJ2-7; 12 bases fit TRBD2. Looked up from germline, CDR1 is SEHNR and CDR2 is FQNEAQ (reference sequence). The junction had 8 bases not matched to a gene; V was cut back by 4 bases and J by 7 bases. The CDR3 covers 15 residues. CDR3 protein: CASSWTSGAGYEQYF. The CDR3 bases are TGTGCCAGCAGCTGGACTAGCGGGGCCGGCTATGAGCAGTACTTC.

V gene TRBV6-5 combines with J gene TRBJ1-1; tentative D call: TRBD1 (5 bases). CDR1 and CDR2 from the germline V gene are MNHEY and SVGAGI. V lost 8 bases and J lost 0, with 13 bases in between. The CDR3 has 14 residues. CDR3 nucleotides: TGTGCCAGCGCTTCCCGGGGGGTGAACACTGAAGCTTTCTTT. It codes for CASASRGVNTEAFF.

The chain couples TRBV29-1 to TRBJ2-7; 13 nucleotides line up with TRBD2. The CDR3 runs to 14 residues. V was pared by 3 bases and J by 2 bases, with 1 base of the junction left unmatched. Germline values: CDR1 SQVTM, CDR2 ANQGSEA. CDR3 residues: CSVDGLAGAYEQYF. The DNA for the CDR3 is TGCAGCGTTGATGGACTAGCGGGGGCCTACGAGCAGTACTTC.

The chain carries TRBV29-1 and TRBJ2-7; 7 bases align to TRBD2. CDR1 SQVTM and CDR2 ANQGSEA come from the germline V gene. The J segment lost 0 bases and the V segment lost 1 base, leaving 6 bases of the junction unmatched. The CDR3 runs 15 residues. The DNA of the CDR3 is TGCAGCGTTGAAGGTAGCGGGCCCAACTCCTACGAGCAGTACTTC. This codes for CSVEGSGPNSYEQYF.

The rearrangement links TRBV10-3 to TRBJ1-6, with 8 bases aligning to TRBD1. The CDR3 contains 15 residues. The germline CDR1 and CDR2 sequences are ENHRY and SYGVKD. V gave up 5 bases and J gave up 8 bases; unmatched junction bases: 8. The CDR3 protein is CAISLTGQGDSPLHF. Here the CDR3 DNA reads TGTGCCATCAGTCTTACCGGACAGGGCGATTCACCCCTCCACTTT.

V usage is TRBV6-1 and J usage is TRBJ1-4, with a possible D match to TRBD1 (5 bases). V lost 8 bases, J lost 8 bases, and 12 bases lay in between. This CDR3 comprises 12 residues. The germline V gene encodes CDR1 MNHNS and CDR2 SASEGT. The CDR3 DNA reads TGTGCCAGCGGCGGGGCGGAGGAAAAACTGTTTTTT. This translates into CASGGAEEKLFF.

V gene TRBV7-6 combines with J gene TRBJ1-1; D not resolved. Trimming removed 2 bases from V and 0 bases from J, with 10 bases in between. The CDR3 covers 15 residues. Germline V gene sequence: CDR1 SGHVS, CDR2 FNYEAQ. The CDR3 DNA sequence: TGTGCCAGCAGCTTAAGCGGATATATGAACACTGAAGCTTTCTTT. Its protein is CASSLSGYMNTEAFF.

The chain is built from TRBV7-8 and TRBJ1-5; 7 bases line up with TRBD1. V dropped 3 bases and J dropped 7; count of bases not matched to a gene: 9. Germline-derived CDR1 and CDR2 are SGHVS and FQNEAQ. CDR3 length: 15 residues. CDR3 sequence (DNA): TGTGCCAGCAGCTTCCGAGGGGTAGGGGGCCAGCCCCAGCATTTT. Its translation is CASSFRGVGGQPQHF.

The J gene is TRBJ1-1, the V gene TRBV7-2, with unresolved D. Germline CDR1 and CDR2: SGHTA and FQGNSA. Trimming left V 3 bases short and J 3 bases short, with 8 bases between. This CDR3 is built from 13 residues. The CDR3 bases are TGTGCCAGCAGCTTTGGGAGGCACACTGAAGCTTTCTTT. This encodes CASSFGRHTEAFF.

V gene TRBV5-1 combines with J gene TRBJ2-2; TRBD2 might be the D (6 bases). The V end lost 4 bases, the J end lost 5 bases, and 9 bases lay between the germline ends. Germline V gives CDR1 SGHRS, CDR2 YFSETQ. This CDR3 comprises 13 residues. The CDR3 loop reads CASSRSGTGELFF. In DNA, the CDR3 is TGCGCCAGCAGCCGGAGCGGGACCGGGGAGCTGTTTTTT.

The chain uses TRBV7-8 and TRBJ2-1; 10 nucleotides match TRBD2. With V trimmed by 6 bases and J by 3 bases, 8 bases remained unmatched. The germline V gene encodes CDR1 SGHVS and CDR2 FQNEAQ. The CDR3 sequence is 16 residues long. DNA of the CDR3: TGTGCCAGCAGGAGTTCTAGCGGGAGCTACTACAATGAGCAGTTCTTC. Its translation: CASRSSSGSYYNEQFF.

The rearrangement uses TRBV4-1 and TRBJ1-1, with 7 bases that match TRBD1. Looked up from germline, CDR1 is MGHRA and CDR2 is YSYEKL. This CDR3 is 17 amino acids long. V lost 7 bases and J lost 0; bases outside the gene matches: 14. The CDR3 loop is CASTFHPRGLMNTEAFF. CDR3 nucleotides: TGCGCCAGCACTTTCCACCCGAGGGGGCTCATGAACACTGAAGCTTTCTTT.

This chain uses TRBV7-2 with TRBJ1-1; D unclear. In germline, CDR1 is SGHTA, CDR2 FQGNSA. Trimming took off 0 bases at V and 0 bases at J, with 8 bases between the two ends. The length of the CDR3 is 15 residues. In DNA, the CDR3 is TGTGCCAGCAGCTTAGCACCAGGTATGAACACTGAAGCTTTCTTT. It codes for CASSLAPGMNTEAFF.

CDR3 in DNA: TGTGCCAGTGCGGGGCCAAATCAGCCCCAGCATTTT. This encodes CASAGPNQPQHF. The J gene is TRBJ1-5, the V gene TRBV6-5; perhaps TRBD1 as D (5 bases). The CDR3 is 12 residues long. CDR1 MNHEY and CDR2 SVGAGI come from the germline V gene. Trimming took off 9 bases at V and 4 bases at J, with 10 bases between the two ends.